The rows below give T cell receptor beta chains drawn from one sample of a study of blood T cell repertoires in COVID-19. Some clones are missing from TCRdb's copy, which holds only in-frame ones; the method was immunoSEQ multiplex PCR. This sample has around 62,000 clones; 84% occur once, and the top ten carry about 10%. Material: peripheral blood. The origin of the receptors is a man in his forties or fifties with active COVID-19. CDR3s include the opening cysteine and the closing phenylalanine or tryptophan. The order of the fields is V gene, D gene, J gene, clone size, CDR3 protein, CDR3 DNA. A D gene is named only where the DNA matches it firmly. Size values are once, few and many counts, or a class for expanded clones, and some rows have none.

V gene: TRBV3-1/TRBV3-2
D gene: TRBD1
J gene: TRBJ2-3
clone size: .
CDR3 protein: CASSLQGVADTQYF
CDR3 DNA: TGTGCCAGCAGCCTGCAGGGGGTTGCAGATACGCAGTATTTT

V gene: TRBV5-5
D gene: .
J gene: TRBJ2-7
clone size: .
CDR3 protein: CASSLGAYSSYEQYF
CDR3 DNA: TGTGCCAGCAGCTTGGGGGCGTATAGCTCCTACGAGCAGTACTTC

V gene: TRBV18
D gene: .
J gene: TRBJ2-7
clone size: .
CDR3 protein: CASSPEVLLEQYF
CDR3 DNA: TGTGCCAGCTCACCGGAGGTCTTACTCGAGCAGTACTTC

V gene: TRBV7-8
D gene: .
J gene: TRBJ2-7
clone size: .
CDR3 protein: CASSLVVRGLTYEQYF
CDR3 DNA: TGTGCCAGCAGCTTAGTTGTCAGGGGCTTAACCTACGAGCAGTACTTC

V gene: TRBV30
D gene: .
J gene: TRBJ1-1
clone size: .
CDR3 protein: CALRGATEAFF
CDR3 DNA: TGTGCCTTACGGGGTGCCACTGAAGCTTTCTTT

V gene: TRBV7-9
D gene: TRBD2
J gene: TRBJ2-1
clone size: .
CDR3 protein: CASSLKAGTHNEQFF
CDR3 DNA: TGTGCCAGCAGCTTGAAAGCGGGGACCCACAATGAGCAGTTCTTC

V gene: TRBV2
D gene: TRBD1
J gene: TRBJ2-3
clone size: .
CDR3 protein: CASWRQGRTDTQYF
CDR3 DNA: TGTGCCAGCTGGAGACAGGGGAGGACAGATACGCAGTATTTT

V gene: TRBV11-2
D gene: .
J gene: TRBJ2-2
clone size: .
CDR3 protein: CASSPTVTGELFF
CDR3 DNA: TGTGCCAGCAGCCCTACGGTCACCGGGGAGCTGTTTTTT

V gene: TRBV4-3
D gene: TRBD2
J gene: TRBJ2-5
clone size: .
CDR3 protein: CASSQVVTSAGETQYF
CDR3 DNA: TGCGCCAGCAGCCAAGTGGTGACTAGCGCGGGGGAGACCCAGTACTTC

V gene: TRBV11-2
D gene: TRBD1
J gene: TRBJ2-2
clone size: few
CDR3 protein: CASSFGTGYGELFF
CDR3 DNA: TGTGCCAGCAGCTTCGGGACAGGGTATGGGGAGCTGTTTTTT

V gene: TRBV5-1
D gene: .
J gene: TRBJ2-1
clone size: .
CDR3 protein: CASSPQDSPFEQFF
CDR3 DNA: TGCGCCAGCAGCCCCCAGGACTCTCCGTTTGAGCAGTTCTTC

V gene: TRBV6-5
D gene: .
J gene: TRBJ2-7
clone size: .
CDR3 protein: CASSYDRDSYEQYF
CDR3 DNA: TGTGCCAGCAGTTACGACAGAGACTCCTACGAGCAGTACTTC

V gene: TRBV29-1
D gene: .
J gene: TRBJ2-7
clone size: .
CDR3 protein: CSAVLTSEQYF
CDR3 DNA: TGCAGCGCTGTCCTAACTTCCGAGCAGTACTTC

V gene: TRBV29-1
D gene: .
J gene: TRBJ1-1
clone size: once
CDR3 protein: CSVEEWVSAFF
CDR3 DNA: TGCAGCGTTGAGGAGTGGGTCTCGGCTTTCTTT

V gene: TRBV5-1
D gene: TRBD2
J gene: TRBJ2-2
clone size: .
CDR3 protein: CASSPGLAGEELFF
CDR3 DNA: TGCGCCAGCAGCCCGGGACTAGCGGGGGAGGAGCTGTTTTTT

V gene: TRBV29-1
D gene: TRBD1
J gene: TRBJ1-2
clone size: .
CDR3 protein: CSVLGGTGNGYTF
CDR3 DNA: TGCAGCGTGCTGGGCGGGACAGGGAACGGCTACACCTTC

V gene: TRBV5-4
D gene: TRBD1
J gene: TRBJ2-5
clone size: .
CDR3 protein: CASSIQGAPRETQYF
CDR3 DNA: TGTGCCAGCAGCATCCAGGGGGCGCCCCGAGAGACCCAGTACTTC

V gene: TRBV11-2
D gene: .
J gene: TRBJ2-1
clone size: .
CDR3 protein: CASSSRTHGNEQFF
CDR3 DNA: TGTGCCAGCAGCTCCCGGACTCATGGCAATGAGCAGTTCTTC

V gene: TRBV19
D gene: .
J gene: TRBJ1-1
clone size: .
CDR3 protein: CASSLAGRTEAFF
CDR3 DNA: TGTGCCAGTAGTTTAGCAGGGCGGACTGAAGCTTTCTTT

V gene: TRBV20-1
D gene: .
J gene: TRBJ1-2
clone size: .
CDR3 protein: CSARDKRYTF
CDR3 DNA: TGCAGTGCTAGAGACAAGCGCTACACCTTC

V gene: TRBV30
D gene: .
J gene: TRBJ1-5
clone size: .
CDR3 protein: CAWSVQRTVGQPQHF
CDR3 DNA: TGTGCCTGGAGTGTACAGAGGACAGTAGGTCAGCCCCAGCATTTT

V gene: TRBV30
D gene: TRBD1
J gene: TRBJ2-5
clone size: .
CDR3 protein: CAWSTTGVGTQYF
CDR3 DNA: TGTGCCTGGAGTACCACAGGGGTGGGGACCCAGTACTTC

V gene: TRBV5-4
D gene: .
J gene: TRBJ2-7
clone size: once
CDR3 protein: CASSPTPQGEQYF
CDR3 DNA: TGTGCCAGCAGCCCTACCCCCCAGGGCGAGCAGTACTTC

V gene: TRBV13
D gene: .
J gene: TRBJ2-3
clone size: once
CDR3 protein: CASKTAGLKADTQYF
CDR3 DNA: TGTGCCAGCAAAACCGCCGGGTTGAAGGCAGATACGCAGTATTTT

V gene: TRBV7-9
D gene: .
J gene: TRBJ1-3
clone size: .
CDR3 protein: CASSLGAGLSSGNTIYF
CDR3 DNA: TGTGCCAGCAGCTTAGGGGCAGGCCTGAGCTCTGGAAACACCATATATTTT

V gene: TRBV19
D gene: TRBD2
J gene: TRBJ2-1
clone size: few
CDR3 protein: CASSPPWGSAGGMYNEQFF
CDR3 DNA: TGTGCCAGTAGCCCACCCTGGGGTTCGGCGGGGGGCATGTACAATGAGCAGTTCTTC

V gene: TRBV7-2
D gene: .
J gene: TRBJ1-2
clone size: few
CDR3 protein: CASSLAGAQGYTF
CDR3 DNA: TGTGCCAGCAGCTTAGCAGGGGCGCAGGGCTACACCTTC

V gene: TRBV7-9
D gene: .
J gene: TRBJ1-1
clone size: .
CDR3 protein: CASRGNRDMNTEAFF
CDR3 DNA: TGTGCCAGCAGGGGGAACAGGGATATGAACACTGAAGCTTTCTTT

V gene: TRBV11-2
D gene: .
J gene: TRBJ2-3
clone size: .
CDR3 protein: CASSLLVTDTQYF
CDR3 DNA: TGTGCCAGCAGCTTATTAGTCACAGATACGCAGTATTTT

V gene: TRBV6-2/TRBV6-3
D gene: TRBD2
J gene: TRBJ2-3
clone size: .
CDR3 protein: CASSQGTSGGQYF
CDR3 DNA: TGTGCCAGCAGTCAAGGGACTAGCGGGGGTCAGTATTTT

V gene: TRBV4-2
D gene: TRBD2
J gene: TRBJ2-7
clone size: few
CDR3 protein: CASSQEGTPRGALGQYF
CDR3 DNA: TGTGCCAGCAGCCAAGAAGGGACTCCGCGGGGGGCTTTGGGGCAGTACTTC

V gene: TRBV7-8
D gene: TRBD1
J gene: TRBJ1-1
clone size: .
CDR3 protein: CASSLEGQLNTEAFF
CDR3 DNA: TGTGCCAGCAGCTTAGAGGGACAGCTGAACACTGAAGCTTTCTTT

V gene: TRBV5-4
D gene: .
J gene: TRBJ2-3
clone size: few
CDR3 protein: CASSLALATSTDTQYF
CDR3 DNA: TGTGCCAGCAGCTTGGCGCTAGCGACTAGCACAGATACGCAGTATTTT

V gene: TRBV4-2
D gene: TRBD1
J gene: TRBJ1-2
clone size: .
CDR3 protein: CASSPPGTGVYYGYTF
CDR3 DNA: TGTGCCAGCAGCCCCCCCGGGACAGGGGTCTACTATGGCTACACCTTC

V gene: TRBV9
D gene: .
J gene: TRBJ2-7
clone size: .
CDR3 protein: CASSIRGVDEQYF
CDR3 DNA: TGTGCCAGCAGCATCAGGGGTGTCGACGAGCAGTACTTC

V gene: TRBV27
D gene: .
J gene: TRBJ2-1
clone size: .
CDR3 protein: CASSLGGRGSYNEQFF
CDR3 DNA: TGTGCCAGCAGTTTGGGGGGAAGGGGCTCCTACAATGAGCAGTTCTTC

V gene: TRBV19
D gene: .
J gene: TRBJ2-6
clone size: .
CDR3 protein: CASTTGANVLTF
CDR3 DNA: TGTGCCAGCACTACTGGGGCCAACGTCCTGACTTTC

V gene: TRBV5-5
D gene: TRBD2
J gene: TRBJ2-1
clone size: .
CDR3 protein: CASSLASGGAVSGEQFF
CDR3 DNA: TGTGCCAGCAGCTTGGCTAGCGGGGGGGCCGTATCTGGTGAGCAGTTCTTC

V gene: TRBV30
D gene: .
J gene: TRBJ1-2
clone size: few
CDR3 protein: CAWSDFRRGHGYTF
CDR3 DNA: TGTGCCTGGAGTGATTTTCGGAGAGGTCATGGCTACACCTTC

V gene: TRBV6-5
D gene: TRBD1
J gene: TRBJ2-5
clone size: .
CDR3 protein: CAKQGSKETQYF
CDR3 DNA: TGTGCCAAACAGGGGTCTAAGGAGACCCAGTACTTC

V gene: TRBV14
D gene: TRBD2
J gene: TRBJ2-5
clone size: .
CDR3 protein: CASSQEGLAGYQETQYF
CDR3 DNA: TGTGCCAGCAGCCAAGAGGGGCTAGCGGGGTACCAAGAGACCCAGTACTTC

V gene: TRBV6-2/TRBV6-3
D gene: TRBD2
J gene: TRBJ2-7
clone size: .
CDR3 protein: CASSYSIGGAPHYEQYF
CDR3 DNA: TGTGCCAGCAGTTACTCGATCGGGGGGGCTCCCCACTACGAGCAGTACTTC

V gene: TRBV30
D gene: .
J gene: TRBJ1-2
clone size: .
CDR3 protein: CASGREGNYGYTF
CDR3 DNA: TGTGCCTCCGGAAGAGAGGGTAACTATGGCTACACCTTC

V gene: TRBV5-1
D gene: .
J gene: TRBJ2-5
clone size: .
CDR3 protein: CASKPGDPNQETQYF
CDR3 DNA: TGCGCCAGCAAACCGGGGGATCCGAACCAAGAGACCCAGTACTTC

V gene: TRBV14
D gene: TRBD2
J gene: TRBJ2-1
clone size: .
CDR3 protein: CASSLAGAYNEQFF
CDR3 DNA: TGTGCCAGCAGTTTAGCGGGAGCTTACAATGAGCAGTTCTTC

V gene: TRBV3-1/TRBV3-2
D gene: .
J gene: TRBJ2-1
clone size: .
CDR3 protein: CASSQEGGGYNEQFF
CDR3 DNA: TGTGCCAGCAGCCAAGAGGGCGGAGGATACAATGAGCAGTTCTTC

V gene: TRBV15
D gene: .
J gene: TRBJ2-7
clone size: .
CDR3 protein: CATSRVDRSAYEQYF
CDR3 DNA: TGTGCCACCAGCAGAGTTGACAGGTCTGCCTACGAGCAGTACTTC

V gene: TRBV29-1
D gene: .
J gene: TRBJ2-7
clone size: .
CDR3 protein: CSVGAGEFSEQYF
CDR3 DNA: TGCAGCGTTGGGGCAGGGGAGTTCTCCGAGCAGTACTTC

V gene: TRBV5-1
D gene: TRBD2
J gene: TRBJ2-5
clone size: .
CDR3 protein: CASSKGLAGEETQYF
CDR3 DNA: TGCGCCAGCAGCAAGGGACTAGCGGGAGAAGAGACCCAGTACTTC

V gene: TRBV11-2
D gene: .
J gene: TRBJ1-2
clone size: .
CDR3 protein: CASSLQGGEGRGYTF
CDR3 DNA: TGTGCCAGCAGTCTGCAGGGAGGGGAAGGGAGAGGCTACACCTTC

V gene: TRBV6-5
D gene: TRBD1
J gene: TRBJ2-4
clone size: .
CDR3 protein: CATGQGWTKNIQYF
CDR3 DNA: TGTGCCACCGGACAGGGTTGGACCAAAAACATTCAGTACTTC

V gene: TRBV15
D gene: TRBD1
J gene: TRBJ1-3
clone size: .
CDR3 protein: CATSFRGPGNTIYF
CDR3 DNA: TGTGCCACCAGCTTCAGGGGGCCTGGAAACACCATATATTTT

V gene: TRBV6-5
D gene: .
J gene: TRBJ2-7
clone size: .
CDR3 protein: CASSYSEAYEQYF
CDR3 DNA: TGTGCCAGCAGTTACTCAGAGGCCTACGAGCAGTACTTC